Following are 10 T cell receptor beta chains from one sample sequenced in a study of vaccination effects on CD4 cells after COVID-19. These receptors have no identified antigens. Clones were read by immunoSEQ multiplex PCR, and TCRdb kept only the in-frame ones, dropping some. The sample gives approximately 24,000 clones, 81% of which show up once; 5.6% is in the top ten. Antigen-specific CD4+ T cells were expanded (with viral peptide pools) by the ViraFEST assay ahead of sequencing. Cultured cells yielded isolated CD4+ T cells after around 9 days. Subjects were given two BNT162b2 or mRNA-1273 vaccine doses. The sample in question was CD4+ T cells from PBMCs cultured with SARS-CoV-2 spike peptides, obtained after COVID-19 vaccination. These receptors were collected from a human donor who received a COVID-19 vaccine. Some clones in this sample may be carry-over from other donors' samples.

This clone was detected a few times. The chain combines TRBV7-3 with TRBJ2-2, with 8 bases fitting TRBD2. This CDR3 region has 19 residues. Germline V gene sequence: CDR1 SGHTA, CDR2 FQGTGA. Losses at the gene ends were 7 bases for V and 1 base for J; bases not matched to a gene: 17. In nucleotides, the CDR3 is TGTGCCAGCATCCAAAGCGGGGGCCCACTACCCATGAACACCGGGGAGCTGTTTTTT. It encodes CASIQSGGPLPMNTGELFF.

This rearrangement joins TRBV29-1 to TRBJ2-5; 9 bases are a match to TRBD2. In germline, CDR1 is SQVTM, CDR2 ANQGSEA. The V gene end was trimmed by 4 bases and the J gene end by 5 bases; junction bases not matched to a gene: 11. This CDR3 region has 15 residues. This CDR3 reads CSVGHGAGGRETQYF. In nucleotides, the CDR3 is TGCAGCGTTGGTCACGGGGCGGGGGGGCGTGAGACCCAGTACTTC.

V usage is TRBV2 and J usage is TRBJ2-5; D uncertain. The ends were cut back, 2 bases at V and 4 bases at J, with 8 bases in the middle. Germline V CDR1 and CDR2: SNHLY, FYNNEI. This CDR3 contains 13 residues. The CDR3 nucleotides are TGTGCCAGCAGTGAAAGGGAATTAGAGACCCAGTACTTC. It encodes CASSERELETQYF.

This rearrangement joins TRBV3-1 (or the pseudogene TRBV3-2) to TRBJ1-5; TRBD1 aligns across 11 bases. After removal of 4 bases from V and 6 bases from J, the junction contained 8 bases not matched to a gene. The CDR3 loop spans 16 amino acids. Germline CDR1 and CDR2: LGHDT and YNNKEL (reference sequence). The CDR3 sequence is CASSLWGQGVGQPQHF. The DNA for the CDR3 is TGTGCCAGCAGCCTTTGGGGACAGGGGGTAGGTCAGCCCCAGCATTTT.

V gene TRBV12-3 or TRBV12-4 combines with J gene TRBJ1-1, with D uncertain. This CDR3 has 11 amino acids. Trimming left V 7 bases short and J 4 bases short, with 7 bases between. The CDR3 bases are TGTGCCAGCACCCTGGCCACTGAAGCTTTCTTT. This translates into CASTLATEAFF.

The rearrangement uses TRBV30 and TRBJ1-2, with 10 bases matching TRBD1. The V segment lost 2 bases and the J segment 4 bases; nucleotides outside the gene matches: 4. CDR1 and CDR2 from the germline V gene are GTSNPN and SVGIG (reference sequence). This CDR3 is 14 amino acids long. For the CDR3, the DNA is TGTGCCTGGAGTAGGGACAGGGGAACCTATGGCTACACCTTC. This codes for CAWSRDRGTYGYTF.

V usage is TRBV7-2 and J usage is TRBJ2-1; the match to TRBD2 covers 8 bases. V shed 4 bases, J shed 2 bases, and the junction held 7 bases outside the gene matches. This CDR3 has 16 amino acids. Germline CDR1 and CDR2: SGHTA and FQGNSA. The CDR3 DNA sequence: TGTGCCAGCAGCTATACTAGCGGCCGAACCTACAATGAGCAGTTCTTC. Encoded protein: CASSYTSGRTYNEQFF.

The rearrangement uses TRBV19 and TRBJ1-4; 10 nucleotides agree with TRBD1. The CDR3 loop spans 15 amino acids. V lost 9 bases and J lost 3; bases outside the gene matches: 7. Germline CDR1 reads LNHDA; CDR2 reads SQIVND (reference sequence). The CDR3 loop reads CASRDRGIANEKLFF. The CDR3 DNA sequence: TGTGCCAGCCGGGACAGGGGAATTGCTAATGAAAAACTGTTTTTT.

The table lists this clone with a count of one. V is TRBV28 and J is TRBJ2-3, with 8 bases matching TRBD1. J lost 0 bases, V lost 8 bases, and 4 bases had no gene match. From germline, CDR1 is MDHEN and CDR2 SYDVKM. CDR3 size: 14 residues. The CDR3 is CASLQGGSTDTQYF. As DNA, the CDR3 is TGTGCCAGCTTACAGGGGGGAAGCACAGATACGCAGTATTTT.

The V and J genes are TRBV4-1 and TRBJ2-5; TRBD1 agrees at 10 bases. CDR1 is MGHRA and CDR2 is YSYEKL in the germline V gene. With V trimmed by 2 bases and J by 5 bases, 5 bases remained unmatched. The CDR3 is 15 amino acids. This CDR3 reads CASSQTDRGQETQYF. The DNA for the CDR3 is TGCGCCAGCAGCCAAACTGACAGGGGGCAGGAGACCCAGTACTTC.